Listed here are 16 T cell receptor beta chains from one sample, sequenced in a study of T-cell reconstitution after alpha-beta-depleted transplantation in children. As it was prepared, the TCRbeta library received unique molecular identifiers. TCRdb itself ran the PCR reads through MiXCR, one entry per CDR3 protein. Of fewer than 700,000 distinct CDR3 sequences listed, 10% to 15% are singletons. The material was PBMCs, mostly from graft donor cells, obtained 360 days after TCRalphabeta/CD19-depleted stem cell transplant. These receptors originate from a male patient younger than 18 who had a stem cell transplant for acute myeloid leukemia, so the T cells may come from the graft donor.

A remark on this clonotype: Given a much more abundant clone one base away, this may be a read error. The chain is built from TRBV7-2 and TRBJ2-2, with unresolved D. Germline V gene lookup returns CDR1 SGHTA and CDR2 FQGNSA. Trimming cost V 2 bases and J 9 bases, with 10 bases left between them. The CDR3 runs to 13 residues. The CDR3 protein is CASSLIAVWELFF. CDR3 in DNA: TGTGCCAGCAGCTTAATCGCGGTCTGGGAGCTGTTTTTT.

This clonotype was detected ten times or more. The CDR3 bases are TGTGCCAGCAGTGATACCTCCATCAATGAGCAGTTCTTC. The encoded protein is CASSDTSINEQFF. This chain joins TRBV25-1 and TRBJ2-1; D gene ambiguous. This CDR3 comprises 13 residues. V was trimmed by 3 bases and J by 6 bases, leaving 9 bases between them. Germline V gene data show CDR1 as MGHDK and CDR2 as SYGVNS.

This clonotype was picked up many times. This rearrangement joins TRBV12-3 or TRBV12-4 to TRBJ2-1; 9 nucleotides agree with TRBD1. The CDR3 runs 15 residues. J was trimmed by 4 bases and V by 3 bases; bases with no gene match: 4. The CDR3: CASSLGTGLYNEQFF. As DNA, the CDR3 is TGTGCCAGCAGTTTGGGGACAGGGTTGTACAATGAGCAGTTCTTC.

The genes are TRBV20-1 and TRBJ2-7; the match to TRBD2 covers 10 bases. Per germline, CDR1 DFQATT and CDR2 SNEGSKA (reference sequence). V shed 0 bases, J shed 4 bases, and the junction held 9 bases outside the gene matches. The CDR3 runs to 16 residues. The CDR3 region is CSARETSGNNLYEQYF. DNA of the CDR3: TGCAGTGCTAGAGAAACTAGCGGGAATAATCTGTACGAGCAGTACTTC.

This chain connects TRBV29-1 to TRBJ2-5; D not certain. Germline V gene sequence: CDR1 SQVTM, CDR2 ANQGSEA. Trimming took 3 bases from V and 7 from J, leaving 15 bases between them. The CDR3 contains 13 residues. CDR3 DNA sequence: TGCAGCGTTGACCTAAGTCAAGAGATGACCCAGTACTTC. Its protein is CSVDLSQEMTQYF.

The J gene is TRBJ2-5, the V gene TRBV5-8; possible D gene TRBD2, 6 bases. Trimming pared 4 bases from V and 3 bases from J, leaving 16 bases between. Per the germline V gene, CDR1 is SGHTS and CDR2 is YDEGEE. The length of the CDR3 is 15 residues. The CDR3 nucleotides are TGTGCCAGCAGCGGTCGGGAGCTAGTGAAAGAGACCCAGTACTTC. This encodes CASSGRELVKETQYF.

The chain recombines TRBV20-1 with TRBJ2-1, with 12 bases fitting TRBD2. The germline V gene encodes CDR1 DFQATT and CDR2 SNEGSKA (reference sequence). The trim removed 3 bases at V and 7 bases at J, leaving 13 bases unmatched. This CDR3 is 17 amino acids long. DNA for the CDR3: TGCAGTGCTAGTGGGGGACTAGCGGGCTTTTCCTTAAATGAGCAGTTCTTC. This encodes CSASGGLAGFSLNEQFF.

This clonotype was counted many times. This rearrangement joins TRBV5-6 to TRBJ2-2; 8 bases agree with TRBD1. The CDR3 extends over 15 amino acids. CDR1 and CDR2 (germline): SGHDT, YYEEEE. Trimming at V came to 4 bases and at J to 3 bases, leaving 5 bases not matched to a gene. CDR3 sequence reads: CASSPTGEDTGELFF. CDR3 DNA sequence: TGTGCCAGCAGCCCGACAGGGGAGGACACCGGGGAGCTGTTTTTT.

There are many counts of this clonotype. The chain recombines TRBV9 with TRBJ2-7; D gene unclear. Germline CDR1 is SGDLS and CDR2 is YYNGEE. With 6 bases removed from V and 0 bases from J, the gap between germline ends came to 13 bases. The CDR3 spans 14 residues. CDR3 in DNA: TGTGCCAGCACCGAGTTCGGCGACTCCTACGAGCAGTACTTC. Amino acid sequence: CASTEFGDSYEQYF.

Many counts were recorded for this clonotype. The J gene is TRBJ1-3, the V gene TRBV2; D remains unclear. The CDR3 is 15 residues long. Germline CDR1 reads SNHLY; CDR2 reads FYNNEI. V was clipped by 5 bases and J by 2 bases, with 13 bases between them. The CDR3 is CASSPDAAAGNTIYF. In DNA form, the CDR3 reads TGTGCCAGCAGTCCAGACGCAGCGGCTGGAAACACCATATATTTT.

The chain links TRBV7-9 to TRBJ2-1; D possibly corresponds to TRBD2 (5 bases). The CDR3 has 11 amino acids. CDR1 is SEHNR, CDR2 FQNEAQ, per germline (reference sequence). V lost 7 bases and J 9 bases, leaving 10 bases between the germline ends. As DNA, the CDR3 is TGTGCCAGCACCGAGGCGGGTGAGCAGTTCTTC. Its protein product is CASTEAGEQFF.

There are a few counts of this clonotype. This rearrangement joins TRBV15 to TRBJ2-1; D not certain. The CDR3 covers 16 residues. V shed 5 bases and J shed 6 bases, with 20 bases lying between them. The germline V gene has CDR1 LNHNV and CDR2 YYDKDF (reference sequence). In DNA, the CDR3 is TGTGCCACCAGCCGAACCGTAGCCCTAATCGGCAATGAGCAGTTCTTC. Protein product: CATSRTVALIGNEQFF.

The chain combines TRBV5-1 with TRBJ2-1; 12 positions agree with TRBD2. Germline V gene sequence: CDR1 SGHRS, CDR2 YFSETQ. CDR3 length: 16 amino acids. Trimming took 3 bases from V and 2 from J; bases not matched to a gene: 3. As DNA, the CDR3 is TGCGCCAGCAGCTGGCTAGCGGGAGGGCCCTACAATGAGCAGTTCTTC. This gives the protein CASSWLAGGPYNEQFF.

The sample holds a few counts of this clonotype. This chain uses TRBV11-2 with TRBJ2-3; 9 positions match TRBD2. Germline CDR1 and CDR2: SGHAT and FQNNGV. This CDR3 is built from 15 residues. V shed 5 bases and J 5 bases; nucleotides not matched to a gene: 8. CDR3 sequence (DNA): TGTGCCAGCAGCCGGACTAGCGCTCCTCTAGATACGCAGTATTTT. This translates into CASSRTSAPLDTQYF.

This clonotype was recorded many times. CDR3 amino acids: CASSLRQGNTEAFF. Here the CDR3 DNA reads TGTGCCAGCAGCTTACGGCAGGGGAACACTGAAGCTTTCTTT. The rearrangement uses TRBV7-9 and TRBJ1-1, with D possibly being TRBD1 (5 bases). Germline V lookup: CDR1 SEHNR, CDR2 FQNEAQ (reference sequence). With 2 bases removed from V and 1 base from J, the gap between germline ends came to 8 bases. This CDR3 is 14 amino acids long.

This clonotype was detected ten times or more. This rearrangement joins TRBV20-1 to TRBJ2-3, with 7 bases that match TRBD1. Germline V gene data show CDR1 as DFQATT and CDR2 as SNEGSKA (reference sequence). The trim removed 4 bases at V and 5 bases at J, leaving 9 bases unmatched. CDR3 length equals 14 residues. The DNA of the CDR3 is TGCAGTGCTACACGGGACAGACCAGGAGATACGCAGTATTTT. Translated: CSATRDRPGDTQYF.